Below are 21 T cell receptor beta chains sequenced from a single sample in a study of T cells expressing NK-cell markers. Each CDR3 protein gets one entry in TCRdb, which reprocessed the 5' RACE reads and gives no DNA. The table for this sample gives over 150,000 distinct CDR3 sequences. Sequencing was performed on blood T cells: a sorted CD56 or NKG2C T cell subset, CD4+ or CD8+ T cells, or bulk PBMC T cells (not recorded which). These receptors originate from a woman aged 45-65 years in good health.

This chain uses TRBV5-1 with TRBJ2-7. CDR1 is SGHRS and CDR2 is YFSETQ in the germline V gene. The CDR3 has 15 amino acids. CDR3 protein: CASSLAGTVPYEQYF.

The chain links TRBV20-1 to TRBJ2-1; TCRdb lists TRBD2, though no DNA is available to test this call. In germline, CDR1 is DFQATT, CDR2 SNEGSKA (reference sequence). The CDR3 covers 16 residues. The CDR3 spells CSARFSGLGVYNEQFF.

CDR3 in amino acids: CASSLDRAVPSYEQYF. The chain links TRBV5-1 to TRBJ2-7; the D gene TCRdb calls, TRBD1, cannot be checked with no DNA. Germline V gene lookup returns CDR1 SGHRS and CDR2 YFSETQ. The CDR3 is made up of 16 amino acids. The whole variable domain, filled in from reference TRBV5-1 and TRBJ2-7, reads KAGVTQTPRYLIKTRGQQVTLSCSPISGHRSVSWYQQTPGQGLQFLFEYFSETQRNKGNFPGRFSGRQFSNSRSEMNVSTLELGDSALYLCASSLDRAVPSYEQYFGPGTRLTVT.

The V gene is TRBV29-1, the J gene TRBJ2-1; TCRdb's D call of TRBD2 is untestable without DNA. The length of the CDR3 is 14 residues. The germline CDR1 and CDR2 sequences are SQVTM and ANQGSEA. CDR3 region: CSVVRLAGAIEQFF.

The J gene is TRBJ2-1, the V gene TRBV2; TCRdb outputs TRBD2, but without DNA this stays unchecked. The CDR3 is 17 amino acids. Per the germline V gene, CDR1 is SNHLY and CDR2 is FYNNEI. CDR3 sequence reads: CATNPRTSGRLGGEQFF.

This sequence joins TRBV4-1 and TRBJ1-1; the TCRdb D gene call, TRBD1, has no DNA to confirm it. Germline CDR1 reads MGHRA; CDR2 reads YSYEKL. CDR3 length: 15 residues. CDR3 loop: CASSQDRGWNTEAFF.

This chain joins TRBV9 and TRBJ2-1; TCRdb's assignment of TRBD1 cannot be checked, as there is no DNA. In germline, CDR1 is SGDLS, CDR2 YYNGEE. CDR3 length: 14 residues. The CDR3 spells CASSVDGEWNEQFF.

The V and J genes are TRBV2 and TRBJ1-5; as DNA is missing, the TRBD1 call by TCRdb cannot be tested. Germline V gives CDR1 SNHLY, CDR2 FYNNEI. The CDR3 runs 13 residues. CDR3 sequence reads: CASRLRGTEPQHF.

This chain's CDR3 is CSVGIASSYEQYF. The chain links TRBV29-1 to TRBJ2-7. The CDR3 covers 13 residues. The germline V gene encodes CDR1 SQVTM and CDR2 ANQGSEA.

The chain uses TRBV20-1 and TRBJ2-1; without DNA, the TCRdb call of TRBD1 cannot be checked. CDR1 and CDR2 from the germline V gene are DFQATT and SNEGSKA (reference sequence). This CDR3 spans 15 amino acids. The CDR3 protein is CSARSRDRVFNEQFF.

This sequence joins TRBV7-8 and TRBJ2-3; the TCRdb D gene call, TRBD2, has no DNA to confirm it. The CDR3 sequence is 14 residues long. Germline CDR1 is SGHVS and CDR2 is FQNEAQ. Here the CDR3 reads CASSWTRDSDTQYF.

The genes are TRBV9 and TRBJ2-6. This CDR3 is built from 16 residues. In germline, CDR1 is SGDLS, CDR2 YYNGEE. CDR3 loop: CASSVRSSSGANVLTF.

The genes are TRBV7-9 and TRBJ2-2; as DNA is missing, the TRBD1 call by TCRdb cannot be tested. Germline V gene sequence: CDR1 SEHNR, CDR2 FQNEAQ (reference sequence). The CDR3 consists of 16 residues. CDR3 protein: CASTGTLRKGTGELFF.

V gene TRBV7-8 combines with J gene TRBJ2-1; TCRdb outputs TRBD2, but without DNA this stays unchecked. The CDR3 totals 17 residues. Germline V CDR1 and CDR2: SGHVS, FQNEAQ. The CDR3 sequence: CASSFRMLAGFYNEQFF.

The genes are TRBV21-1 and TRBJ2-3; TCRdb's assignment of TRBD2 cannot be checked, as there is no DNA. TRBV21-1 counts as a pseudogene. The length of the CDR3 is 16 residues. This chain's CDR3 is CASSGGDEASTDTQYF.

This chain uses TRBV3-1 with TRBJ2-1; lacking DNA, the TRBD2 call made by TCRdb goes unchecked. Looked up from germline, CDR1 is LGHDT and CDR2 is YNNKEL (reference sequence). The length of the CDR3 is 15 residues. This CDR3 reads CASSRGGRAEDEQFF.

The chain joins TRBV19 to TRBJ1-4. This CDR3 spans 15 amino acids. Looked up from germline, CDR1 is LNHDA and CDR2 is SQIVND (reference sequence). The CDR3: CASSILQELNEKLFF.

The chain couples TRBV19 to TRBJ2-5; as DNA is missing, the TRBD1 call by TCRdb cannot be tested. Germline loops: CDR1 LNHDA, CDR2 SQIVND (reference sequence). CDR3 length: 15 residues. This chain's CDR3 is CASSIGASDQETQYF.

The rearrangement uses TRBV4-1 and TRBJ2-1; the TCRdb D gene call, TRBD1, has no DNA to confirm it. This CDR3 comprises 17 residues. CDR1 and CDR2 from the germline V gene are MGHRA and YSYEKL. The CDR3: CASSQAPGTTPYNEQFF.

The chain couples TRBV4-1 to TRBJ1-3; there is no DNA to check the TCRdb D call of TRBD1. Germline V gives CDR1 MGHRA, CDR2 YSYEKL. There are 17 residues in the CDR3. CDR3 region: CASSQVEGAISGNTIYF.

The rearrangement uses TRBV4-1 and TRBJ2-5; the TCRdb call, TRBD2, lacks DNA for checking. This CDR3 is 13 amino acids long. The germline V gene has CDR1 MGHRA and CDR2 YSYEKL. This chain's CDR3 is CARSQNPRETQYF.